This T cell receptor beta chain came from a study of T cell changes during pregnancy in multiple sclerosis (dated by TCRdb to between 2019 and 2020). Broadly, across the study: The study examined how the T cell repertoire changed over the course of pregnancy in women with multiple sclerosis.

As for this clone: The antigen this receptor binds is unknown. Qualities for individual bases were not recorded, and no much larger clone is one base off.

Library preparation was by the immunoSEQ multiplex PCR assay. The source is immuneACCESS, and TCRdb retained only in-frame sequences with V and J called. Part of the clones is not carried over; for the studies checked, unresolved V genes explain less than half of this, and the remainder is unexplained. The sample table lists approximately 53,000 clones, around nine tenths of them with a count of one. Together, the top ten hold around 0.25% of the sample. In the germline V gene, CDR1 corresponds to SGDLS and CDR2 to YYNGEE. The CDR3 numbers 14 residues from cysteine through phenylalanine. Just the 42-base CDR3 DNA is kept, in frame starting at base 1. V lost 4 bases and J lost 4 bases, and the count of bases not matched to a germline gene is 5.

The sample here was CD4+ T cells from peripheral blood mononuclear cells, taken in the second trimester of pregnancy. This sequence originates from a female donor with multiple sclerosis, enrolled in a pregnancy study. Recombination connected TRBV9 to TRBJ2-5; 9 nucleotides in the junction match TRBD2. The base sequence is TGTGCCAGCAGCCTAGCGGGGTTCGGAGAGACCCAGTACTTC. It translates to CASSLAGFGETQYF. Supplemented by the reference TRBV9 and TRBJ2-5 proteins around the CDR3, the complete variable domain is DSGVTQTPKHLITATGQRVTLRCSPRSGDLSVYWYQQSLDQGLQFLIQYYNGEERAKGNILERFSAQQFPDLHSELNLSSLELGDSALYFCASSLAGFGETQYFGPGTRLLVL.